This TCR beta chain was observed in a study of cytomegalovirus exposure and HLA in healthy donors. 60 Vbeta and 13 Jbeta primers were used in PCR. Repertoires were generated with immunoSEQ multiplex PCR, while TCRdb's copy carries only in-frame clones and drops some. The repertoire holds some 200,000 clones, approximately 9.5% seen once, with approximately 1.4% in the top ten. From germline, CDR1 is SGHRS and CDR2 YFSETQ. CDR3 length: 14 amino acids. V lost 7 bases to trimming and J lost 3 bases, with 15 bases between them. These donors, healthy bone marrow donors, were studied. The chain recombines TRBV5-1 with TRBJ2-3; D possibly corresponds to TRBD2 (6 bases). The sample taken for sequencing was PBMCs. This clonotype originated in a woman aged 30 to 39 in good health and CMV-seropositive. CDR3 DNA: TGCGCCAGCTCGCCTCGCGGGAATACAGATACGCAGTATTTT. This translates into CASSPRGNTDTQYF.